Presented here are 6 T cell receptor beta chains from one specimen sequenced in a study of early T cells in non-severe SARS-CoV-2 infection. TCRdb re-derived calls from the 5' RACE reads in MiXCR, one entry per CDR3 protein. The sample holds about 97,000 distinct CDR3 sequences, about 10% seen once. The starting material was whole blood, obtained at baseline. These receptors were obtained from an adult who was a healthcare worker with PCR-confirmed SARS-CoV-2 infection or an uninfected control (not recorded which).

This clonotype has a count of ten or more. The V call is TRBV29-1, the J call TRBJ2-7; TRBD2 is a possible D gene (5 bases). Germline-derived CDR1 and CDR2 are SQVTM and ANQGSEA. The CDR3 has 14 residues. V was trimmed by 6 bases and J by 2 bases, leaving 17 bases between them. For the CDR3, the DNA is TGCAGCGTGATCCGGGATCCGAGGGCCTACGAGCAGTACTTC. As protein: CSVIRDPRAYEQYF.

This clonotype is medium-sized (0.01 to 0.1%) by share. The chain couples TRBV18 to TRBJ1-2; tentative D call: TRBD1 (5 bases). Germline assignment: CDR1 KGHSH and CDR2 LQKENI. V gave up 6 bases and J gave up 5 bases, with 13 bases separating them. This CDR3 is built from 13 residues. CDR3 loop: CASSEGREYGYTF. CDR3 DNA sequence: TGTGCCAGCTCCGAGGGCAGGGAGTATGGCTACACCTTC.

This clonotype was observed a handful of times. This chain joins TRBV6-2 or TRBV6-3 and TRBJ2-2; TRBD2 agrees at 11 bases. The CDR3 runs to 17 residues. Germline loops: CDR1 MNHEY, CDR2 SVGEGT. The trim removed 2 bases at V and 2 bases at J, leaving 4 bases unmatched. DNA of the CDR3: TGTGCCAGCAGTTACATGGGACTAGCGGAAAACACCGGGGAGCTGTTTTTT. It specifies CASSYMGLAENTGELFF.

In its sample, this clonotype was seen a few times. The chain employs TRBV24-1 and TRBJ2-3, with 9 positions matching TRBD1. The junction had 8 bases not matched to a gene; V was cut back by 3 bases and J by 5 bases. The CDR3 length is 16 residues. Germline CDR1 reads KGHDR; CDR2 reads SFDVKD. Here the CDR3 reads CATSDPDRGRIDTQYF. CDR3 nucleotides: TGTGCCACCAGTGATCCGGACAGGGGAAGGATAGATACGCAGTATTTT.

In this sample, this clonotype turned up many times. This rearrangement joins TRBV20-1 to TRBJ2-7; 10 bases align to TRBD1. The germline V gene encodes CDR1 DFQATT and CDR2 SNEGSKA (reference sequence). V lost 6 bases to trimming and J lost 0 bases; unmatched junction nucleotides: 5. The CDR3 extends over 14 amino acids. Here the CDR3 reads CSATGTGVSYEQYF. The CDR3 DNA sequence: TGCAGTGCCACCGGGACAGGGGTCTCCTACGAGCAGTACTTC.

This clonotype has just a few counts. One end of the junction does not line up with germline, which may come from a read error. V and J are TRBV20-1 and TRBJ2-1; TRBD2 matches 7 bases. The CDR3 has 14 residues. Per the germline V gene, CDR1 is DFQATT and CDR2 is SNEGSKA (reference sequence). This chain's CDR3 is CSVRPGGSSNEQFF. Written as DNA, the CDR3 is TGCAGTGTTCGACCGGGAGGCTCCTCCAATGAGCAGTTCTTC.